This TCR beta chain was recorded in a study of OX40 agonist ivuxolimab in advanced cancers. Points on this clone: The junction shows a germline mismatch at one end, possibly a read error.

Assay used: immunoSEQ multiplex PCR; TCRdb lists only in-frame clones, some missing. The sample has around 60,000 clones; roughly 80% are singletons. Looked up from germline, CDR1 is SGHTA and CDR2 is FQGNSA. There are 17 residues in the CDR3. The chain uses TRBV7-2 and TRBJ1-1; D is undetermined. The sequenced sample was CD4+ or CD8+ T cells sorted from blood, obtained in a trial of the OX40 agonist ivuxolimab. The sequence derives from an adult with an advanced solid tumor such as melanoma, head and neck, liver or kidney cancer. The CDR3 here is CASSFGLAVVESTEVFF. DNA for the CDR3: TGTGCCAGCAGCTTTGGTTTAGCGGTGGTAGAAAGCACTGAAGTTTTCTTT.